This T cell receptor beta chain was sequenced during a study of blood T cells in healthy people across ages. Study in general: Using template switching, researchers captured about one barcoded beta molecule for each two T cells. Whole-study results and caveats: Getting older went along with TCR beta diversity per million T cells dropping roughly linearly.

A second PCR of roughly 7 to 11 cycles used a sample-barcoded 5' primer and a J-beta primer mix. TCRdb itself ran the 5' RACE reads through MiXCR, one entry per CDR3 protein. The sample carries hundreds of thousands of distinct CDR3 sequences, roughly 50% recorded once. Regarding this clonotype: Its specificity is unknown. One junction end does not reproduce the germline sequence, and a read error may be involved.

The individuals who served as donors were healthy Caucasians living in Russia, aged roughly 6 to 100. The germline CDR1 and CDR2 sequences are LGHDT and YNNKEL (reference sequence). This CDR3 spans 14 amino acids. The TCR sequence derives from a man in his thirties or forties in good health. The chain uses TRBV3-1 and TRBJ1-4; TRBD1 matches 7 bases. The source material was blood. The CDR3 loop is CASSQMTGNGKLFF. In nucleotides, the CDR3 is TGTGCCAGCAGTCAGATGACAGGGAATGGAAAACTGTTTTTT.